Listed here are 31 T cell receptor beta chains from one sample, sequenced in a study of OX40 agonist ivuxolimab in advanced cancers. Some clones are missing from TCRdb's copy, which holds only in-frame ones; the method was immunoSEQ multiplex PCR. This sample yields about 36,000 clones, of which about 80% are seen a single time; around a sixth belongs to the top ten. The sample consisted of CD4+ or CD8+ T cells sorted from blood, taken in a trial of the OX40 agonist ivuxolimab. The receptors were gathered from an adult with an advanced solid tumor such as melanoma, head and neck, liver or kidney cancer.

The chain employs TRBV28 and TRBJ1-5; D is possibly TRBD1 (5 bases). The CDR3 sequence is 15 residues long. V was shortened by 3 bases and J by 5 bases, with 14 bases between the two germline ends. CDR1 MDHEN and CDR2 SYDVKM come from the germline V gene. CDR3 protein: CASSFGGHNYQPQHF. CDR3 bases: TGTGCCAGCAGTTTCGGCGGACACAACTATCAGCCCCAGCATTTT.

The chain recombines TRBV2 with TRBJ2-7; tentative D call: TRBD1 (6 bases). The CDR3 has 14 amino acids. Germline CDR1 SNHLY, CDR2 FYNNEI. Trimming took 7 bases from V and 5 from J, leaving 18 bases between them. The CDR3 region is CASKTRQGLNEQYF. CDR3 nucleotides: TGTGCCAGCAAGACCAGGCAGGGGCTCAACGAGCAGTACTTC.

This clone appeared once. The chain couples TRBV5-4 to TRBJ2-3; D is uncertain. CDR1 and CDR2 from the germline V gene are SGHNT and YYREEE (reference sequence). The CDR3 spans 14 residues. The V end was cut by 0 bases, the J end by 0 bases, with 5 bases between. The chain's CDR3 is CASSLDQSTDTQYF. CDR3 bases: TGTGCCAGCAGCTTGGATCAAAGCACAGATACGCAGTATTTT. The entire variable domain, with the rest obtained from reference TRBV5-4 and TRBJ2-3, is as follows: ETGVTQSPTHLIKTRGQQVTLRCSSQSGHNTVSWYQQALGQGPQFIFQYYREEENGRGNFPPRFSGLQFPNYSSELNVNALELDDSALYLCASSLDQSTDTQYFGPGTRLTVL.

CDR3 nucleotide sequence: TGTGCCAGCAGTGAAAGGCCTCTTGTGGGAGGCTACACCTTC. This codes for CASSERPLVGGYTF. The chain carries TRBV6-1 and TRBJ1-2, with no clear D. V shed 2 bases and J shed 8 bases, with 15 bases lying between them. Germline values: CDR1 MNHNS, CDR2 SASEGT. This CDR3 is built from 14 residues.

This chain links TRBV21-1 with TRBJ2-7; the DNA was not compared with TRBD1, the D call given in the table. TRBV21-1 has pseudogene status. This CDR3 spans 13 amino acids. CDR3 residues: CASSRLQGYEQYF. The DNA for the CDR3 is TGTGCCAGCAGCAGATTACAGGGGTACGAGCAGTACTTC.

V is TRBV5-1 and J is TRBJ2-7; 12 bases are shared with TRBD1. With V trimmed by 7 bases and J by 4 bases, 9 bases remained unmatched. Germline V gene sequence: CDR1 SGHRS, CDR2 YFSETQ. The CDR3 loop spans 15 amino acids. The CDR3 loop reads CASRTGTGGLYEQYF. The DNA for the CDR3 is TGCGCCAGCCGAACCGGGACAGGGGGCTTGTACGAGCAGTACTTC.

The rearrangement uses TRBV10-1 and TRBJ2-1, with 13 bases aligning to TRBD2. V shed 5 bases and J 7 bases; nucleotides not matched to a gene: 8. Germline V CDR1 and CDR2: WNHNN, SYGVQD (reference sequence). CDR3 size: 16 residues. This chain's CDR3 is CASSSLGTSGENEQFF. The CDR3 DNA sequence: TGCGCCAGCAGTAGTTTGGGGACTAGCGGGGAGAATGAGCAGTTCTTC.

This rearrangement joins TRBV18 to TRBJ1-6; 8 positions agree with TRBD1. The CDR3 length is 16 residues. Germline V gene data show CDR1 as KGHSH and CDR2 as LQKENI. The trim removed 2 bases at V and 5 bases at J, leaving 5 bases unmatched. The CDR3 coding sequence is TGTGCCAGCTCACCAACAGGGACAGGACATAATTCACCCCTCCACTTT. This codes for CASSPTGTGHNSPLHF.

The chain links TRBV6-5 to TRBJ2-5; 7 bases are shared with TRBD2. Trimming removed 6 bases from V and 5 bases from J; junction bases left unmatched: 9. The CDR3 sequence is 14 residues long. Germline CDR1 reads MNHEY; CDR2 reads SVGAGI. The CDR3 loop is CASRRASGRETQYF. The CDR3, as DNA: TGTGCCAGCAGGCGAGCTAGCGGTCGGGAGACCCAGTACTTC.

This clone is medium-sized in the sample. J is TRBJ2-2 and V is TRBV7-8; D tentatively reads TRBD1 or TRBD2 (5 bases each). V lost 1 base, J lost 7 bases, and 7 bases lay in between. Germline assignment: CDR1 SGHVS and CDR2 FQNEAQ. CDR3 length equals 13 residues. CDR3 DNA: TGTGCCAGCAGCTTAGGGGGGAGCGGGGAGCTGTTTTTT. This codes for CASSLGGSGELFF.

This clone was counted only a few times. The chain links TRBV2 to TRBJ1-1; a possible D gene is TRBD1 (5 bases). Trimming shortened V by 6 bases and J by 4 bases, and 18 bases separated the two germline ends. Germline loops: CDR1 SNHLY, CDR2 FYNNEI. The CDR3 has 15 residues. DNA of the CDR3: TGTGCCAGCAGCGCAGGGTATGTAATAGGCACTGAAGCTTTCTTT. This translates into CASSAGYVIGTEAFF.

The genes are TRBV18 and TRBJ2-2, with D perhaps matching TRBD1 or TRBD2 (5 bases each). V lost 2 bases and J 8 bases, leaving 12 bases between the germline ends. The CDR3 is made up of 14 amino acids. From germline, CDR1 is KGHSH and CDR2 LQKENI. In DNA form, the CDR3 reads TGTGCCAGCTCACCAGGGGGAGCGTTTGGGGAGCTGTTTTTT. Amino acids: CASSPGGAFGELFF. The variable domain in full, completed from reference TRBV18 and TRBJ2-2, reads NAGVMQNPRHLVRRRGQEARLRCSPMKGHSHVYWYRQLPEEGLKFMVYLQKENIIDESGMPKERFSAEFPKEGPSILRIQQVVRGDSAAYFCASSPGGAFGELFFGEGSRLTVL.

The V and J genes are TRBV9 and TRBJ1-4, with unresolved D. The CDR3 runs to 15 residues. V shed 0 bases and J shed 0 bases, with 6 bases lying between them. Germline CDR1 is SGDLS and CDR2 is YYNGEE. The CDR3 here is CASSVGTATNEKLFF. CDR3 nucleotide sequence: TGTGCCAGCAGCGTAGGAACTGCAACTAATGAAAAACTGTTTTTT.

The genes are TRBV15 and TRBJ2-6, with D tentatively TRBD2 (6 bases). Germline V lookup: CDR1 LNHNV, CDR2 YYDKDF (reference sequence). Trimming stripped 8 bases from V and 1 base from J, with 12 bases between. CDR3 length equals 15 residues. As DNA, the CDR3 is TGTGCCACCCGCGGACGGGGGTCTGGGGCCAACGTCCTGACTTTC. Residues: CATRGRGSGANVLTF.

This clone has just one count. V gene TRBV9 combines with J gene TRBJ2-1, with 11 positions matching TRBD2. CDR3 size: 16 residues. Germline CDR1 reads SGDLS; CDR2 reads YYNGEE. The V gene end was trimmed by 4 bases and the J gene end by 8 bases; junction bases not matched to a gene: 11. CDR3 protein: CASSISGGARVDEQFF. DNA of the CDR3: TGTGCCAGCAGCATTAGCGGGGGGGCACGGGTCGATGAGCAGTTCTTC.

This chain connects TRBV18 to TRBJ2-5; possible D gene TRBD2, 5 bases. The CDR3 consists of 14 residues. Trimming pared 3 bases from V and 5 bases from J, leaving 13 bases between. Germline CDR1 is KGHSH and CDR2 is LQKENI. CDR3 sequence (DNA): TGTGCCAGCTCACCGTCCTGGGAGCGGGAGACCCAGTACTTC. Its protein product is CASSPSWERETQYF. The whole variable domain, remainder taken from reference TRBV18 and TRBJ2-5, is NAGVMQNPRHLVRRRGQEARLRCSPMKGHSHVYWYRQLPEEGLKFMVYLQKENIIDESGMPKERFSAEFPKEGPSILRIQQVVRGDSAAYFCASSPSWERETQYFGPGTRLLVL.

The sample holds many counts of this clone. The V gene is TRBV5-4, the J gene TRBJ1-1; 8 bases fit TRBD1. This CDR3 has 17 residues. V trimming: 4 bases; J trimming: 0 bases; junction bases outside the gene matches: 11. In germline, CDR1 is SGHNT, CDR2 YYREEE (reference sequence). The CDR3 DNA follows: TGTGCCAGCAGCCTTGGCCAGGGGGCGGGGATGAACACTGAAGCTTTCTTT. Translated: CASSLGQGAGMNTEAFF.

The chain links TRBV10-2 to TRBJ1-1, with D perhaps matching TRBD1 (5 bases). V was pared by 6 bases and J by 0 bases, with 11 bases between. The CDR3 has 14 residues. Per the germline V gene, CDR1 is WSHSY and CDR2 is SAAADI. The CDR3: CASRDRRLNTEAFF. The CDR3 bases are TGCGCCAGCAGAGACAGACGATTGAACACTGAAGCTTTCTTT.

This chain connects TRBV25-1 to TRBJ1-1, with unresolved D. The CDR3 is 14 residues long. V was pared by 1 base and J by 5 bases, with 11 bases between. Germline V lookup: CDR1 MGHDK, CDR2 SYGVNS. CDR3 loop: CASSELGSLTEAFF. The CDR3 DNA is TGTGCCAGCAGTGAATTGGGCTCCTTAACTGAAGCTTTCTTT. Full variable domain (remainder filled in from reference TRBV25-1 and TRBJ1-1): EADIYQTPRYLVIGTGKKITLECSQTMGHDKMYWYQQDPGMELHLIHYSYGVNSTEKGDLSSESTVSRIRTEHFPLTLESARPSHTSQYLCASSELGSLTEAFFGQGTRLTVV.

By share, this clone counts as medium-sized (0.01 to 0.1%). V and J are TRBV18 and TRBJ1-1; D may be TRBD1 (5 bases). The V end lost 2 bases, the J end lost 0 bases, and 7 bases lay between the germline ends. CDR1 KGHSH and CDR2 LQKENI come from the germline V gene. CDR3 size: 14 residues. The CDR3 DNA reads TGTGCCAGCTCACCAGGGGCGGTGAACACTGAAGCTTTCTTT. Amino acids: CASSPGAVNTEAFF.

The chain employs TRBV19 and TRBJ1-1; D is ambiguous. The CDR3 has 14 amino acids. V lost 3 bases and J 0 bases, leaving 8 bases between the germline ends. CDR1 and CDR2 from the germline V gene are LNHDA and SQIVND (reference sequence). CDR3 loop: CASSITGVNTEAFF. The CDR3 DNA reads as TGTGCCAGTAGTATTACCGGGGTGAACACTGAAGCTTTCTTT. The full variable domain, rest sourced from reference TRBV19 and TRBJ1-1, is DGGITQSPKYLFRKEGQNVTLSCEQNLNHDAMYWYRQDPGQGLRLIYYSQIVNDFQKGDIAEGYSVSREKKESFPLTVTSAQKNPTAFYLCASSITGVNTEAFFGQGTRLTVV.

This chain links TRBV27 with TRBJ2-2; either TRBD1 or TRBD2 may fit D (6 bases each). V was shortened by 4 bases and J by 4 bases, with 7 bases between the two germline ends. Germline CDR1 is MNHEY and CDR2 is SMNVEV (reference sequence). The CDR3 is made up of 13 amino acids. This chain's CDR3 is CASSWGATGELFF. The CDR3 DNA reads as TGTGCCAGCAGTTGGGGGGCCACCGGGGAGCTGTTTTTT.

The table lists this clone with a few counts. V gene TRBV2 combines with J gene TRBJ2-3; D perhaps matches TRBD1 (5 bases). Per germline, CDR1 SNHLY and CDR2 FYNNEI. The CDR3 loop spans 12 amino acids. V was pared by 1 base and J by 6 bases, with 5 bases between. DNA for the CDR3: TGTGCCAGCAGTGAAGAGGGGGATACGCAGTATTTT. Its protein product is CASSEEGDTQYF. Combining the CDR3 with reference TRBV2 and TRBJ2-3 gives the whole variable domain EPEVTQTPSHQVTQMGQEVILRCVPISNHLYFYWYRQILGQKVEFLVSFYNNEISEKSEIFDDQFSVERPDGSNFTLKIRSTKLEDSAMYFCASSEEGDTQYFGPGTRLTVL.

The chain has TRBV15 and TRBJ1-1; no definite D call. This CDR3 is built from 12 residues. Germline V gene data show CDR1 as LNHNV and CDR2 as YYDKDF (reference sequence). Between the trimmed V and J ends, which lost 6 bases and 11 bases, there was a span of 16 bases. The chain's CDR3 is CATSSGSVQAFF. The CDR3 DNA is TGTGCCACCAGTTCGGGGTCAGTTCAGGCTTTCTTT.

The chain's CDR3 is CASSQGWSTEAFF. CDR3 sequence (DNA): TGTGCCAGTAGCCAGGGATGGAGCACTGAAGCTTTCTTT. The chain carries TRBV19 and TRBJ1-1, with D possibly TRBD1 on 5 matching bases. Germline CDR1 is LNHDA and CDR2 is SQIVND (reference sequence). V lost 6 bases and J 4 bases, leaving 12 bases between the germline ends. The CDR3 is made up of 13 amino acids.

The J gene is TRBJ2-7, the V gene TRBV4-2; 12 bases map to TRBD2. Per the germline V gene, CDR1 is LGHNA and CDR2 is YNFKEQ. V lost 4 bases, J lost 3 bases, and 7 bases stayed unmatched. The CDR3 runs 16 residues. Here the CDR3 DNA reads TGTGCCAGCAGCCCAACCACTAGCGGGGGGCACTACGAGCAGTACGTC. Residues: CASSPTTSGGHYEQYV.

The chain combines TRBV6-6 with TRBJ1-2; the D gene is possibly TRBD1 (5 bases). V gave up 7 bases and J gave up 4 bases, with 19 bases separating them. Germline V gene lookup returns CDR1 MNHNY and CDR2 SVGAGI (reference sequence). CDR3 size: 15 residues. The CDR3 DNA reads TGTGCCAGCAATACGATCCGGGGGAATATCTATGGCTACACCTTC. Its translation: CASNTIRGNIYGYTF.

This clone showed up just a few times. The rearrangement links TRBV30 to TRBJ2-5, with TRBD1 matching over 9 bases. After removal of 5 bases from V and 10 bases from J, the junction contained 5 bases not matched to a gene. The CDR3 contains 11 residues. Looked up from germline, CDR1 is GTSNPN and CDR2 is SVGIG (reference sequence). Here the CDR3 DNA reads TGTGCCTGGGGGACAGGGCGGATCCAGTACTTC. Translation: CAWGTGRIQYF.

The chain carries TRBV5-1 and TRBJ2-1, with 10 bases lining up with TRBD2. The J segment lost 9 bases and the V segment lost 1 base, leaving 7 bases of the junction unmatched. CDR1 is SGHRS, CDR2 YFSETQ, per germline. The CDR3 consists of 15 residues. The DNA of the CDR3 is TGCGCCAGCAGCTTGACTAGCGGGAAAGGGAGTGAGCAGTTCTTC. As protein: CASSLTSGKGSEQFF.

This chain joins TRBV6-1 and TRBJ2-7; 9 bases align to TRBD2. The V and J ends lost 7 bases and 5 bases, in that order; junction bases with no gene match: 9. The CDR3 sequence is 14 residues long. Germline V gene sequence: CDR1 MNHNS, CDR2 SASEGT. The DNA for the CDR3 is TGTGCCAGCAACCTCCAGCGGGGGGCCGACGAGCAGTACTTC. It yields the protein CASNLQRGADEQYF.

This sequence joins TRBV7-8 and TRBJ1-4; possibly TRBD1 for D (5 bases). The CDR3 has 16 residues. The V and J ends lost 0 bases and 0 bases respectively, with 8 bases between them. The germline gives CDR1 SGHVS, CDR2 FQNEAQ. The CDR3 spells CASSLAGAATNEKLFF. CDR3 coding DNA: TGTGCCAGCAGCTTAGCTGGGGCCGCAACTAATGAAAAACTGTTTTTT.